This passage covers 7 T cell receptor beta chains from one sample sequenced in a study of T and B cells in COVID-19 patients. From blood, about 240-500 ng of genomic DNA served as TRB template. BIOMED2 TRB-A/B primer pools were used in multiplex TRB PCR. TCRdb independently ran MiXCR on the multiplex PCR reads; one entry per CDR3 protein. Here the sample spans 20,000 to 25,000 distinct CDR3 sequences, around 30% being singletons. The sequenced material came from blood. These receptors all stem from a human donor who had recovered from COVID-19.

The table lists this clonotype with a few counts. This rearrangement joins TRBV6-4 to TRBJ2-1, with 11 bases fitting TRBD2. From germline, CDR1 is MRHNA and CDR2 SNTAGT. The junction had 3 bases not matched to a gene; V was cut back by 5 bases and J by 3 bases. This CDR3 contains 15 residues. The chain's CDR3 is CASSPGTSGYNEQFF. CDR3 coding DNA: TGTGCCAGCAGTCCTGGGACTAGCGGCTACAATGAGCAGTTCTTC.

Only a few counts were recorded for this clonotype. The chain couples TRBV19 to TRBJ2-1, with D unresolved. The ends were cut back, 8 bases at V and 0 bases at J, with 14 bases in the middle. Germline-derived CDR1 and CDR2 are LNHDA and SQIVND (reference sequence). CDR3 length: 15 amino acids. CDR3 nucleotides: TGTGCCAGTGGGCTGTTTGCGAGCTCCTACAATGAGCAGTTCTTC. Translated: CASGLFASSYNEQFF.

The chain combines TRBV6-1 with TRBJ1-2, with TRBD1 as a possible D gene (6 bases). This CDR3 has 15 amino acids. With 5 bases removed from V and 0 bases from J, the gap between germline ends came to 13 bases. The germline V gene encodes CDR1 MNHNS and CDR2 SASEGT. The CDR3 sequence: CASSKVDRSNYGYTF. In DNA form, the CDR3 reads TGTGCCAGCAGTAAAGTGGACAGATCTAACTATGGCTACACCTTC.

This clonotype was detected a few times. In DNA form, the CDR3 reads TGTGCCAGCAGCCTGACAGATTATGGCTACACCTTC. Residues: CASSLTDYGYTF. The chain combines TRBV5-5 with TRBJ1-2, with D tentatively TRBD1 (5 bases). Trimming pared 4 bases from V and 5 bases from J, leaving 9 bases between. This CDR3 comprises 12 residues. From germline, CDR1 is SGHKS and CDR2 YYEKEE (reference sequence).

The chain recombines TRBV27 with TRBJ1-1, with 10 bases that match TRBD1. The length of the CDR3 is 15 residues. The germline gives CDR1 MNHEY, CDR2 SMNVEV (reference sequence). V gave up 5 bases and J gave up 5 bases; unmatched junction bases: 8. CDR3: CASSQRQGAETEAFF. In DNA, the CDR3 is TGTGCCAGCAGTCAGCGACAGGGGGCAGAGACTGAAGCTTTCTTT.

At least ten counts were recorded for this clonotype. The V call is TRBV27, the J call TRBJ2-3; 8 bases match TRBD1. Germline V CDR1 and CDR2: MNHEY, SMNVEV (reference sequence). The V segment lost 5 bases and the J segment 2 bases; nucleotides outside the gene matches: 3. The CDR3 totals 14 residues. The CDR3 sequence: CASSEDRATDTQYF. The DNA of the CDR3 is TGTGCCAGCAGTGAGGACAGGGCCACAGATACGCAGTATTTT.

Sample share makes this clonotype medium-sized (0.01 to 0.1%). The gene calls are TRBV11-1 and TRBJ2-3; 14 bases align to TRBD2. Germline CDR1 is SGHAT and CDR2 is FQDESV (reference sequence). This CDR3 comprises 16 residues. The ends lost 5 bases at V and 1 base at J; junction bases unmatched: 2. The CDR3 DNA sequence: TGTGCCAGCAGCGGGGGACTAGCGGGGGGCACAGATACGCAGTATTTT. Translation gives CASSGGLAGGTDTQYF.